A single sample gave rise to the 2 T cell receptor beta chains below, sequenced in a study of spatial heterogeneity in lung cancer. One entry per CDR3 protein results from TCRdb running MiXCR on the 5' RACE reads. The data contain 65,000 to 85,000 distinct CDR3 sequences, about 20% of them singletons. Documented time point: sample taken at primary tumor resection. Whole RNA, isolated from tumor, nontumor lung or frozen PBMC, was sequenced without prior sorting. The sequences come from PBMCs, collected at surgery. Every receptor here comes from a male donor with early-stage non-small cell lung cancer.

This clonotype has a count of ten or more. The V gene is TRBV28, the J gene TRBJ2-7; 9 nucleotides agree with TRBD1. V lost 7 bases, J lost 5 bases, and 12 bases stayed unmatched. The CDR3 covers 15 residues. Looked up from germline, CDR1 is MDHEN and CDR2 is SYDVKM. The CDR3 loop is CASTINGQGSHEQYF. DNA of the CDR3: TGTGCCAGCACCATAAACGGACAGGGGTCCCACGAGCAGTACTTC. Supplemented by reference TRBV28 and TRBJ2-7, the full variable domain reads DVKVTQSSRYLVKRTGEKVFLECVQDMDHENMFWYRQDPGLGLRLIYFSYDVKMKEKGDIPEGYSVSREKKERFSLILESASTNQTSMYLCASTINGQGSHEQYFGPGTRLTVT.

The CDR3 is CASSPFGGISYNEQFF. The CDR3 DNA is TGTGCCAGCAGCCCGTTCGGAGGAATTTCCTACAATGAGCAGTTCTTC. This chain connects TRBV11-2 to TRBJ2-1; possible D gene TRBD2, 5 bases. CDR3 length equals 16 residues. The V gene's germline CDR1 is SGHAT and CDR2 FQNNGV. Trimming left V 5 bases short and J 1 base short, with 15 bases between.